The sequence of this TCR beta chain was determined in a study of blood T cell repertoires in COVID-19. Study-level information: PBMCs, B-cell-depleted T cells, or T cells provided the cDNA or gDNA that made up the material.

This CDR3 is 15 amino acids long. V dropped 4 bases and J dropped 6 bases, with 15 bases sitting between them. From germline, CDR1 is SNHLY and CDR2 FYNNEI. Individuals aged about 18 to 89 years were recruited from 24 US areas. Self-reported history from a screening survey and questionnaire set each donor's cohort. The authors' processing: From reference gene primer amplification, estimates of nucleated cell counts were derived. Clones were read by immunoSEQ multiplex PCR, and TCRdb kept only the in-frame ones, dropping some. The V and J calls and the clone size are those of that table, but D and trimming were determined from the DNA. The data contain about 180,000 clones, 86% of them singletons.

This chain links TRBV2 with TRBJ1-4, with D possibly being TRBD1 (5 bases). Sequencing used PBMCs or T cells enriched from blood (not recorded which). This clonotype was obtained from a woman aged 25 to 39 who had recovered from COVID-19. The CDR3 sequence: CASSGQGVKDEKLFF. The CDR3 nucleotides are TGTGCCAGCAGTGGTCAAGGGGTTAAGGATGAAAAACTGTTTTTT.